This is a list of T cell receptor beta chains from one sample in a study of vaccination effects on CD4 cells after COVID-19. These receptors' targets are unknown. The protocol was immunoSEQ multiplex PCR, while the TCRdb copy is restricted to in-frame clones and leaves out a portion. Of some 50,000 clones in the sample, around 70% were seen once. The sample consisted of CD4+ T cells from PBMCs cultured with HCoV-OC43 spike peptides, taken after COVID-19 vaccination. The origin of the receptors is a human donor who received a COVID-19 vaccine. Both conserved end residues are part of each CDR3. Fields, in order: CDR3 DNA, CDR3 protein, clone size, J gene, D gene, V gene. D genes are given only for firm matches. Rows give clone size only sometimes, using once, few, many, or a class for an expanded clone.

TGTGCCAGTAGTGGTCGGGTGGCTTCCTACAATGAGCAGTTCTTC CASSGRVASYNEQFF . TRBJ2-1 . TRBV19
TGCGCCAGCAGCCAAGATCAGACCGGGTACGAGCAGTACTTC CASSQDQTGYEQYF . TRBJ2-7 . TRBV4-1
TGTGCCAGTAGTATAGATCTTCCCGGTTGGGAGCTTAACTATGGCTACACCTTC CASSIDLPGWELNYGYTF . TRBJ1-2 . TRBV19
TGTGCCAGCAGCTCCCCGCCGTACGGGAACTACGAGCAGTACTTC CASSSPPYGNYEQYF . TRBJ2-7 . TRBV6-6
TGTGCCAGCAGCCCCAGTGGGGCGGGTAAAAACATTCAGTACTTC CASSPSGAGKNIQYF . TRBJ2-4 . TRBV6-5
TGTGCCAGCAGTCGGACTAGCGGGGGCTCCCGGGTTGACACAGATACGCAGTATTTT CASSRTSGGSRVDTDTQYF . TRBJ2-3 TRBD2 TRBV28
TGCGCCAGCAGCTTGGAGGGACAGGGTAGCGATGAGCAGTTCTTC CASSLEGQGSDEQFF . TRBJ2-1 TRBD1 TRBV5-1
TGTGCCACCAGTGATACTGGGTCTGAATTTTCCGGGGAGCTGTTTTTT CATSDTGSEFSGELFF few TRBJ2-2 . TRBV24-1
TGTGCCAGCAATGAACCGAGGGACATTTTTAATTCACCCCTCCACTTT CASNEPRDIFNSPLHF . TRBJ1-6 . TRBV2
TGTGCCAGCTCTTCCCCGGGACAGCAAGTAGGGTTTCCCTACAATGAGCAGTTCTTC CASSSPGQQVGFPYNEQFF . TRBJ2-1 TRBD1 TRBV18
TGTGCCAGCAGTGTGTCCAGGGGAGGAGGGGAGACCCAGTACTTC CASSVSRGGGETQYF . TRBJ2-5 . TRBV2
TGCGCCAGCAGCTTGGGATCGGGAAACACCATATATTTT CASSLGSGNTIYF once TRBJ1-3 . TRBV5-1
TGTGCCAGCAGCGCTTGGGGGGCGGGGGAAGCCTATGGCTACACCTTC CASSAWGAGEAYGYTF . TRBJ1-2 . TRBV9
TGTGCTAGTGCTAAGGACAGGAACACCGGGGAGCTGTTTTTT CASAKDRNTGELFF . TRBJ2-2 . TRBV12-5
TGTGCCAGCTCACCACAGGACCCCGCAGAAGCTTTCTTT CASSPQDPAEAFF . TRBJ1-1 . TRBV18
TGTGCCAGCAGATCAGGGGGTACGGGTTCGAATGAGCAGTTCTTC CASRSGGTGSNEQFF . TRBJ2-1 TRBD1 TRBV6-5
TGCGCCAGCAGCTTGGCAGGCGGTTTGCGGAATGAGCAGTTCTTC CASSLAGGLRNEQFF few TRBJ2-1 . TRBV5-1
TGTGCCAGCAGCCAGGGACTAGCGGGAACAGAGACCCAGTACTTC CASSQGLAGTETQYF . TRBJ2-5 TRBD2 TRBV14
TGTGCCACCAGTGATCCGAAAAGCACCGGGGAGCTGTTTTTT CATSDPKSTGELFF . TRBJ2-2 . TRBV24-1
TGCAGCGCCGGACAGGGGGAGGTCACCGGGGAGCTGTTTTTT CSAGQGEVTGELFF . TRBJ2-2 TRBD1 TRBV29-1
TGTGCCAGCAGTGACTCGTACACAGATACGCAGTATTTT CASSDSYTDTQYF . TRBJ2-3 . TRBV6-5
TGTGCCAGCACGGCTAGCGGGGGCACAGATACGCAGTATTTT CASTASGGTDTQYF . TRBJ2-3 TRBD2 TRBV6-5